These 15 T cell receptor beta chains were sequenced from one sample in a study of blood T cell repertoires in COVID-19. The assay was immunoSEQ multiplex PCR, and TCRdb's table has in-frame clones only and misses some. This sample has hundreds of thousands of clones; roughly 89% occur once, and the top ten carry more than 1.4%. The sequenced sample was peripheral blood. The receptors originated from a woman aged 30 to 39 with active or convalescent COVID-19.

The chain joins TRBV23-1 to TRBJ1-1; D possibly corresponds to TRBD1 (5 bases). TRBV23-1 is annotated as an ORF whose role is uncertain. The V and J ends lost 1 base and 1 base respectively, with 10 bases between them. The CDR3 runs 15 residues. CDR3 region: CASSQWGQPNTEAFF. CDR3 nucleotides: TGCGCCAGCAGTCAATGGGGCCAGCCGAACACTGAAGCTTTCTTT.

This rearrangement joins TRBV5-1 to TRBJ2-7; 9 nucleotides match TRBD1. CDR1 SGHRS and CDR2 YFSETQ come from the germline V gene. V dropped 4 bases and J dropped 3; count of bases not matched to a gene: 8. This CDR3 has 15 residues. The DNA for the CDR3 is TGCGCCAGCAGCGATGGACAGGGGATCAACTACGAGCAGTACTTC. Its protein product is CASSDGQGINYEQYF.

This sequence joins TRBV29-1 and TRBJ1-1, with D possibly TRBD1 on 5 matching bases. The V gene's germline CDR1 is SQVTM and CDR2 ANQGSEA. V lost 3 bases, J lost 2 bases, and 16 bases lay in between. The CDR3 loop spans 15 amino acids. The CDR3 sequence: CSVDGAGRENTEAFF. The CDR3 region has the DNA TGCAGCGTTGATGGGGCAGGGCGAGAAAACACTGAAGCTTTCTTT.

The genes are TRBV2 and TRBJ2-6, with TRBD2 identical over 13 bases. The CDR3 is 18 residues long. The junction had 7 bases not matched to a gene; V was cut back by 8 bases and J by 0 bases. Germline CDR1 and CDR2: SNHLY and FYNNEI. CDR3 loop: CASGGLAGRYSGANVLTF. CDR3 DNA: TGTGCCAGCGGGGGACTAGCGGGGAGATACTCTGGGGCCAACGTCCTGACTTTC.

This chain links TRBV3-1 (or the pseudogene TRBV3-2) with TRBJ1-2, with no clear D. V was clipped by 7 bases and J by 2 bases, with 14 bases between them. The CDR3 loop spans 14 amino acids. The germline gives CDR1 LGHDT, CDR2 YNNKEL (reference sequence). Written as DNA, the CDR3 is TGTGCCAGCACGCGGGCTTCTGGGAACTATGGCTACACCTTC. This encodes CASTRASGNYGYTF.

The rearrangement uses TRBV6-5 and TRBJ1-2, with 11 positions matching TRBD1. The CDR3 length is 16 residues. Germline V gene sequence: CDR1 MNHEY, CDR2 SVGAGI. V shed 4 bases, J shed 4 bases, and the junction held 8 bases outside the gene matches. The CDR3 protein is CASSFTGTGGSYGYTF. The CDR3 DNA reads TGTGCCAGCAGTTTTACCGGGACAGGGGGGAGCTATGGCTACACCTTC.

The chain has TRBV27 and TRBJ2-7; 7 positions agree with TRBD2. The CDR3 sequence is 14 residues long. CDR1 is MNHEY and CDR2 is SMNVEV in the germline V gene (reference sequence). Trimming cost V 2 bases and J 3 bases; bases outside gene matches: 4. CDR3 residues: CASSLTGGNYEQYF. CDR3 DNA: TGTGCCAGCAGTTTAACGGGGGGTAACTACGAGCAGTACTTC.

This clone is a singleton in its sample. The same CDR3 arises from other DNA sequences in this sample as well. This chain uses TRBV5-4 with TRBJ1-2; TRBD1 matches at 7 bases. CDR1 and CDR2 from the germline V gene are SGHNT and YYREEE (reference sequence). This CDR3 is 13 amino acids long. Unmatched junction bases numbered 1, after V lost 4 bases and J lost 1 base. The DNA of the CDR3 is TGTGCCAGCAGCCGGGACAGTAACTATGGCTACACCTTC. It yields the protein CASSRDSNYGYTF.

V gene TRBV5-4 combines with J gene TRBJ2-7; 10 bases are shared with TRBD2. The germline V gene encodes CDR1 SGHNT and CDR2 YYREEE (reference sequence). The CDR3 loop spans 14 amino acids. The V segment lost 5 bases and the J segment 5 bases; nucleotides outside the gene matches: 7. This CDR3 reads CASRSGRALNEQYF. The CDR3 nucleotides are TGTGCCAGCAGGAGCGGGAGGGCCTTGAACGAGCAGTACTTC. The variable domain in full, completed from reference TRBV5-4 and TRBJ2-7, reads ETGVTQSPTHLIKTRGQQVTLRCSSQSGHNTVSWYQQALGQGPQFIFQYYREEENGRGNFPPRFSGLQFPNYSSELNVNALELDDSALYLCASRSGRALNEQYFGPGTRLTVT.

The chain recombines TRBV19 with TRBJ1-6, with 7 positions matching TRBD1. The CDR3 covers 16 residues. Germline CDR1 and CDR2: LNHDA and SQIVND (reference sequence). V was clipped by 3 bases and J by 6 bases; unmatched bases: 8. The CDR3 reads CASSIPKGAGNSPLHF. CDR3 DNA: TGTGCCAGTAGTATTCCCAAGGGGGCTGGTAATTCACCCCTCCACTTT.

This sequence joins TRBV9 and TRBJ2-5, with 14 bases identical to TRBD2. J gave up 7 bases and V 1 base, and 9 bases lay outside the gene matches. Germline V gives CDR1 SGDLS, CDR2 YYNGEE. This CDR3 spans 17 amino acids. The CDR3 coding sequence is TGTGCCAGCAGCGTAAGACCGGGACTAGCGGGAGAAGGGACCCAGTACTTC. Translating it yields CASSVRPGLAGEGTQYF.

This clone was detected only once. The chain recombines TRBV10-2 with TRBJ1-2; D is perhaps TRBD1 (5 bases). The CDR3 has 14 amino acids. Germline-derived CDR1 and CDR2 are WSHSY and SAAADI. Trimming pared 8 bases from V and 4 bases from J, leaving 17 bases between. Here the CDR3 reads CASLGHLDLYGYTF. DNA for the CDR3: TGCGCCAGCTTGGGGCACCTAGACCTCTATGGCTACACCTTC.

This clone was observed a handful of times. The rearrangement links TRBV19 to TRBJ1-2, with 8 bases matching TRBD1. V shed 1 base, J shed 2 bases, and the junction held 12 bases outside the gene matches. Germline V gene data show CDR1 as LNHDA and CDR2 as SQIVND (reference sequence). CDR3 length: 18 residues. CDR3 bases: TGTGCCAGTAGTATAGCTGCCAGGGGGCGGCTAACGAACTATGGCTACACCTTC. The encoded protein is CASSIAARGRLTNYGYTF.

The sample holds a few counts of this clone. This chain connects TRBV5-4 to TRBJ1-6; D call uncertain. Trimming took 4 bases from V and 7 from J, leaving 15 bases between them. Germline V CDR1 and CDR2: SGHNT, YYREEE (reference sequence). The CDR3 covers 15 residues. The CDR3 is CASSPARFANSPLHF. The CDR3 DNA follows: TGTGCCAGCAGCCCCGCGAGGTTCGCGAATTCACCCCTCCACTTT. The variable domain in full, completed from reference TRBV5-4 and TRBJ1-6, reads ETGVTQSPTHLIKTRGQQVTLRCSSQSGHNTVSWYQQALGQGPQFIFQYYREEENGRGNFPPRFSGLQFPNYSSELNVNALELDDSALYLCASSPARFANSPLHFGNGTRLTVT.

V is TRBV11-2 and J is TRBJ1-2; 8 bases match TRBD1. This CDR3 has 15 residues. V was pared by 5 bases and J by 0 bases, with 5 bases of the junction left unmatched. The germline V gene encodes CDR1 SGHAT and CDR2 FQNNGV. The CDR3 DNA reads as TGTGCCAGCAGCCGACAGGGGAGCCCTAACTATGGCTACACCTTC. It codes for CASSRQGSPNYGYTF.